Reported below is one TCR beta chain. Its cognate antigen is unknown. V dropped 9 bases and J dropped 5 bases, with 13 bases sitting between them. Germline V CDR1 and CDR2: MNHEY, SVGAGI. The CDR3 contains 12 residues. This PCR relied on a set of 60 Vbeta primers and 13 Jbeta primers. The repertoire was sequenced with immunoSEQ multiplex PCR; TCRdb's copy has only in-frame clones and lacks some. The data show 95,000 to 150,000 clones, over 80% seen once. This record belongs to a study of cytomegalovirus exposure and HLA in healthy donors. Study-level findings and limits: The only immune exposure information that was available was CMV serostatus.

This clonotype originated in a man between 18 and 35 years old in good health and CMV-seropositive. Sequencing was performed on PBMCs. The V call is TRBV6-5, the J call TRBJ2-5, with TRBD1 as a possible D gene (7 bases). CDR3 sequence (DNA): TGTGCCAGTGAGGGGGCGGGGGAGACCCAGTACTTC. It translates to CASEGAGETQYF.